Presented here are 16 T cell receptor beta chains from one specimen sequenced in a study of blood T cell repertoires in COVID-19. Here immunoSEQ multiplex PCR was the method, and the copy in TCRdb shows in-frame clones only, minus some. The data hold approximately 220,000 clones, with approximately 88% observed a single time. Sequencing used peripheral blood. These TCRs come from a man between 35 and 55 years old with acute or convalescent COVID-19.

The genes are TRBV6-2 or TRBV6-3 and TRBJ2-7, with D unclear. V gave up 3 bases and J gave up 2 bases, with 11 bases separating them. The CDR3 covers 14 residues. Germline V gene lookup returns CDR1 MNHEY and CDR2 SVGEGT. CDR3 nucleotides: TGTGCCAGCAGTTATATAAAAATTACCTACGAGCAGTACTTC. Its protein is CASSYIKITYEQYF.

This clone was recorded only once. The J gene is TRBJ2-1, the V gene TRBV27; 9 bases agree with TRBD2. The CDR3 is made up of 14 amino acids. Trimming at V came to 3 bases and at J to 7 bases, leaving 4 bases not matched to a gene. The germline V gene has CDR1 MNHEY and CDR2 SMNVEV (reference sequence). CDR3 residues: CASSLGLAGNEQFF. The CDR3 DNA reads as TGTGCCAGCAGTTTGGGACTAGCTGGGAATGAGCAGTTCTTC.

The chain employs TRBV14 and TRBJ2-7, with TRBD2 matching 7 bases. With V trimmed by 7 bases and J by 3 bases, 12 bases remained unmatched. Germline values: CDR1 SGHDN, CDR2 FVKESK. The CDR3 runs 15 residues. The DNA of the CDR3 is TGTGCCAGCACCCTTATTCGGGGGGACCACTACGAGCAGTACTTC. Translating gives CASTLIRGDHYEQYF.

The chain uses TRBV19 and TRBJ2-3, with 8 bases that match TRBD2. Trimming at V came to 1 base and at J to 1 base, leaving 4 bases not matched to a gene. The CDR3 has 16 amino acids. CDR1 is LNHDA and CDR2 is SQIVND in the germline V gene (reference sequence). CDR3 sequence reads: CASSIGRREGTDTQYF. DNA of the CDR3: TGTGCCAGTAGTATAGGTCGGCGGGAGGGCACAGATACGCAGTATTTT.

The chain links TRBV11-1 to TRBJ2-2; TRBD2 matches at 13 bases. CDR1 SGHAT and CDR2 FQDESV come from the germline V gene (reference sequence). The CDR3 is 15 residues long. Germline trimming cut 4 bases from V and 4 bases from J; bases unmatched to any gene: 0. The CDR3: CASSWTSGGTGELFF. The DNA of the CDR3 is TGTGCCAGCAGCTGGACTAGCGGGGGCACCGGGGAGCTGTTTTTT.

This sequence joins TRBV7-3 and TRBJ2-1; 10 nucleotides match TRBD2. J lost 12 bases, V lost 3 bases, and 11 bases had no gene match. The CDR3 sequence is 15 residues long. Germline V lookup: CDR1 SGHTA, CDR2 FQGTGA. CDR3 amino acids: CASSFGPAGGRGQFF. The CDR3 DNA reads as TGTGCCAGCAGCTTCGGACCAGCGGGAGGGCGGGGGCAGTTCTTC. Complete variable domain (other parts from reference TRBV7-3 and TRBJ2-1): GAGVSQTPSNKVTEKGKYVELRCDPISGHTALYWYRQSLGQGPEFLIYFQGTGAADDSGLPNDRFFAVRPEGSVSTLKIQRTERGDSAVYLCASSFGPAGGRGQFFGPGTRLTVL.

This chain uses TRBV5-1 with TRBJ2-1; unclear D gene. V lost 3 bases and J lost 4, with 5 bases in between. The CDR3 has 12 amino acids. CDR1 is SGHRS and CDR2 is YFSETQ in the germline V gene. The CDR3 nucleotides read TGCGCCAGCAGCTCCCTATACAATGAGCAGTTCTTC. Its protein is CASSSLYNEQFF.

The sample holds a few counts of this clone. The CDR3 sequence is CASSLEQNEKLFF. The CDR3 DNA follows: TGTGCCAGCTCTTTGGAACAGAATGAAAAACTGTTTTTT. J is TRBJ1-4 and V is TRBV18; D ambiguous. The CDR3 totals 13 residues. Germline V gene lookup returns CDR1 KGHSH and CDR2 LQKENI. The ends were cut back, 6 bases at V and 5 bases at J, with 10 bases in the middle.

The chain recombines TRBV29-1 with TRBJ2-2, with TRBD1 identical over 10 bases. V lost 5 bases to trimming and J lost 5 bases; unmatched junction nucleotides: 2. CDR3 length: 13 residues. Germline V CDR1 and CDR2: SQVTM, ANQGSEA. The CDR3 DNA reads TGCAGCGTTTGGGACAGGGGTACCGGGGAGCTGTTTTTT. It yields the protein CSVWDRGTGELFF.

This clone was observed once. Here the CDR3 reads CASSVASGVRSTEAFF. In nucleotides, the CDR3 is TGTGCCAGCAGCGTAGCTTCAGGGGTGCGGAGCACTGAAGCTTTCTTT. The chain combines TRBV9 with TRBJ1-1; D is perhaps TRBD1 (6 bases). Germline assignment: CDR1 SGDLS and CDR2 YYNGEE. Trimming removed 0 bases from V and 4 bases from J, with 16 bases in between. The CDR3 runs to 16 residues.

CDR3 in DNA: TGTGCCAGCAGCCAAGGGGCGTTCCAGCCCCAGCATTTT. Its translation: CASSQGAFQPQHF. The chain uses TRBV3-1 (or the pseudogene TRBV3-2) and TRBJ1-5; D unresolved. The CDR3 totals 13 residues. V gave up 1 base and J gave up 7 bases, with 8 bases separating them. CDR1 is LGHDT and CDR2 is YNNKEL in the germline V gene (reference sequence).

This chain uses TRBV3-1 (or the pseudogene TRBV3-2) with TRBJ2-6; D is unresolved. Trimming left V 0 bases short and J 0 bases short, with 3 bases between. Germline V lookup: CDR1 LGHDT, CDR2 YNNKEL (reference sequence). The CDR3 runs to 15 residues. The CDR3 nucleotides are TGTGCCAGCAGCCAAGACGTCTCTGGGGCCAACGTCCTGACTTTC. This codes for CASSQDVSGANVLTF.

CDR3: CASSLSGNEKLFF. CDR3 bases: TGCGCCAGCAGCTTGTCGGGTAATGAAAAACTGTTTTTT. The rearrangement links TRBV5-1 to TRBJ1-4; D remains ambiguous. From germline, CDR1 is SGHRS and CDR2 YFSETQ. The CDR3 sequence is 13 residues long. V was shortened by 1 base and J by 4 bases, with 5 bases between the two germline ends.

This clone has just a few counts. The V call is TRBV24-1, the J call TRBJ2-7; D gene ambiguous. This CDR3 region has 13 residues. Germline-derived CDR1 and CDR2 are KGHDR and SFDVKD. Trimming cost V 7 bases and J 1 base, with 10 bases left between them. CDR3 DNA: TGTGCCACCAGAGACACGTCGTCCTACGAGCAGTACTTC. Translation gives CATRDTSSYEQYF.

This clone was counted once. The rearrangement joins TRBV11-2 to TRBJ1-5, with D maybe TRBD1 (6 bases). The V gene lost 4 bases and the J gene lost 3 bases, with 10 bases spanning the gap. The CDR3 loop spans 14 amino acids. Germline CDR1 reads SGHAT; CDR2 reads FQNNGV. Here the CDR3 reads CASSSDSNNQPQHF. Written as DNA, the CDR3 is TGTGCCAGCAGCTCGGACAGTAACAATCAGCCCCAGCATTTT.

The V call is TRBV11-2, the J call TRBJ2-1; D not certain. V was clipped by 5 bases and J by 2 bases, with 7 bases between them. This CDR3 has 13 amino acids. Per the germline V gene, CDR1 is SGHAT and CDR2 is FQNNGV. For the CDR3, the DNA is TGTGCCAGCAGCCCGGGTCCCTACAATGAGCAGTTCTTC. It specifies CASSPGPYNEQFF.